This is a list of T cell receptor beta chains from one sample in a study of beta chain features in type 1 diabetes. TCRdb's copy holds only in-frame clones and misses some; the assay was immunoSEQ multiplex PCR. The sample holds more than 150,000 clones, about 13% seen once. Source material: central memory CD4+ T cells from blood. The receptors derive from a woman under 30 in good health. CDR3s leave out the opening cysteine and the closing phenylalanine or tryptophan. Each record gives: J gene, D gene, V gene, CDR3 length, CDR3 protein. A D gene is named only where the DNA matches it firmly.

>TRBJ2-7|TRBD1|TRBV7-2|11
ASSTGQGREQY
>TRBJ2-7|TRBD1|TRBV28|13
ASSLPGQGLREQY
>TRBJ1-4|-|TRBV15|13
ATSRNRATNEKLF
>TRBJ1-5|TRBD1|TRBV2|12
ASSRDRNNQPQH
>TRBJ2-1|-|TRBV28|9
ASKSNNEQF
>TRBJ2-5|TRBD2|TRBV28|13
ASSLGASGQETQY
>TRBJ2-5|-|TRBV5-1|13
ASSLGGQGPETQY
>TRBJ2-2|-|TRBV6-5|13
ASRTPRGNTGELF
>TRBJ2-3|-|TRBV21-1|15
ASSRKRGSWPRGTQY
>TRBJ2-3|-|TRBV2|12
ASSSVAVTDTQY
>TRBJ2-5|-|TRBV5-4|13
ASSHVRGGKETQY
>TRBJ2-2|TRBD2|TRBV29-1|12
SVASGPNTGELF
>TRBJ2-3|TRBD2|TRBV30|12
AWSVLAGVGTQY
>TRBJ2-1|TRBD2|TRBV5-4|12
ASSLRTSGSEQF
>TRBJ2-2|TRBD1|TRBV7-9|12
ASRRTGDTGELF
>TRBJ2-1|TRBD2|TRBV7-2|15
ASSLRSSGRLGNEQF
>TRBJ2-7|TRBD2|TRBV7-2|13
ASSSGLAGLYEQY
>TRBJ2-1|-|TRBV5-4|11
ASSLASANEQF
>TRBJ2-7|-|TRBV9|14
ASSFLEGAVGDEQY
>TRBJ2-7|-|TRBV21-1|14
ASSAIKQEGCYEQY
>TRBJ1-4|TRBD1|TRBV2|13
ASRRQGVSGEKLF
>TRBJ2-2|TRBD2|TRBV11-3|16
ASSLDLSSGGNTGELF
>TRBJ2-7|-|TRBV29-1|11
SVQGPSPYEQY
>TRBJ1-4|-|TRBV18|11
ASSRDFNEKLF
>TRBJ2-2|TRBD2|TRBV4-2|16
ASSQDLGLAGGVGELF
>TRBJ2-4|-|TRBV6-6|9
ASLGGNIQY
>TRBJ2-7|TRBD2|TRBV7-2|12
ASSSRTSRPEQY
>TRBJ2-1|TRBD2|TRBV5-1|13
ASSFTSGRAIEQF
>TRBJ1-1|-|TRBV2|10
ASSGQITEAF
>TRBJ2-1|-|TRBV2|13
ASSRWRGRYNEQF
>TRBJ1-2|-|TRBV7-3|11
ASSAGVNYGYT
>TRBJ1-2|-|TRBV7-9|12
ASSFRQSNYGYT
>TRBJ1-2|TRBD1|TRBV28|11
ASSALTGNGYT
>TRBJ2-3|-|TRBV19|11
ASSMERTDTQY
>TRBJ2-7|TRBD2|TRBV30|11
AWGQGWEGEQY
>TRBJ2-7|-|TRBV27|12
ASSRGRESYEQY
>TRBJ2-7|-|TRBV20-1|9
SGFVRYEQY
>TRBJ1-1|-|TRBV6-1|11
ASSVLGDTEAF
>TRBJ1-1|-|TRBV10-1|11
ASRPQGLTEAF
>TRBJ1-2|-|TRBV27|11
ASSFISSYGYT
>TRBJ1-3|-|TRBV28|12
ASSASPNGNTIY
>TRBJ2-1|-|TRBV7-6|13
ASSLGVRASDEQF
>TRBJ2-3|TRBD1|TRBV29-1|11
SGQGAITDTQY
>TRBJ2-1|-|TRBV7-9|11
ASSAGAYNEQF
>TRBJ2-2|TRBD1|TRBV29-1|13
SVKPRTGVAGELF
>TRBJ1-1|TRBD1|TRBV5-1|10
ASTVTGDEAF
>TRBJ2-7|TRBD1|TRBV11-2|11
ASSLGQYYEQY
>TRBJ1-1|-|TRBV10-3|11
AIRDSLNTEAF
>TRBJ2-1|TRBD2|TRBV5-1|11
ASSGLAGNEQF
>TRBJ2-3|TRBD2|TRBV5-5|13
ASGSLAGDPDTQY
>TRBJ2-6|-|TRBV9|13
ASSPRLSGANVLT
>TRBJ2-2|-|TRBV19|11
ASSDRSTGELF
>TRBJ2-4|-|TRBV5-1|12
ASSVREAKNIQY
>TRBJ1-1|-|TRBV11-2|13
ASSLARQENTEAF
>TRBJ1-5|TRBD1|TRBV28|12
ASSLGQAYQPQH
>TRBJ2-5|-|TRBV29-1|9
SAGQKETQY
>TRBJ2-3|TRBD2|TRBV28|13
ASSGAGAYTDTQY